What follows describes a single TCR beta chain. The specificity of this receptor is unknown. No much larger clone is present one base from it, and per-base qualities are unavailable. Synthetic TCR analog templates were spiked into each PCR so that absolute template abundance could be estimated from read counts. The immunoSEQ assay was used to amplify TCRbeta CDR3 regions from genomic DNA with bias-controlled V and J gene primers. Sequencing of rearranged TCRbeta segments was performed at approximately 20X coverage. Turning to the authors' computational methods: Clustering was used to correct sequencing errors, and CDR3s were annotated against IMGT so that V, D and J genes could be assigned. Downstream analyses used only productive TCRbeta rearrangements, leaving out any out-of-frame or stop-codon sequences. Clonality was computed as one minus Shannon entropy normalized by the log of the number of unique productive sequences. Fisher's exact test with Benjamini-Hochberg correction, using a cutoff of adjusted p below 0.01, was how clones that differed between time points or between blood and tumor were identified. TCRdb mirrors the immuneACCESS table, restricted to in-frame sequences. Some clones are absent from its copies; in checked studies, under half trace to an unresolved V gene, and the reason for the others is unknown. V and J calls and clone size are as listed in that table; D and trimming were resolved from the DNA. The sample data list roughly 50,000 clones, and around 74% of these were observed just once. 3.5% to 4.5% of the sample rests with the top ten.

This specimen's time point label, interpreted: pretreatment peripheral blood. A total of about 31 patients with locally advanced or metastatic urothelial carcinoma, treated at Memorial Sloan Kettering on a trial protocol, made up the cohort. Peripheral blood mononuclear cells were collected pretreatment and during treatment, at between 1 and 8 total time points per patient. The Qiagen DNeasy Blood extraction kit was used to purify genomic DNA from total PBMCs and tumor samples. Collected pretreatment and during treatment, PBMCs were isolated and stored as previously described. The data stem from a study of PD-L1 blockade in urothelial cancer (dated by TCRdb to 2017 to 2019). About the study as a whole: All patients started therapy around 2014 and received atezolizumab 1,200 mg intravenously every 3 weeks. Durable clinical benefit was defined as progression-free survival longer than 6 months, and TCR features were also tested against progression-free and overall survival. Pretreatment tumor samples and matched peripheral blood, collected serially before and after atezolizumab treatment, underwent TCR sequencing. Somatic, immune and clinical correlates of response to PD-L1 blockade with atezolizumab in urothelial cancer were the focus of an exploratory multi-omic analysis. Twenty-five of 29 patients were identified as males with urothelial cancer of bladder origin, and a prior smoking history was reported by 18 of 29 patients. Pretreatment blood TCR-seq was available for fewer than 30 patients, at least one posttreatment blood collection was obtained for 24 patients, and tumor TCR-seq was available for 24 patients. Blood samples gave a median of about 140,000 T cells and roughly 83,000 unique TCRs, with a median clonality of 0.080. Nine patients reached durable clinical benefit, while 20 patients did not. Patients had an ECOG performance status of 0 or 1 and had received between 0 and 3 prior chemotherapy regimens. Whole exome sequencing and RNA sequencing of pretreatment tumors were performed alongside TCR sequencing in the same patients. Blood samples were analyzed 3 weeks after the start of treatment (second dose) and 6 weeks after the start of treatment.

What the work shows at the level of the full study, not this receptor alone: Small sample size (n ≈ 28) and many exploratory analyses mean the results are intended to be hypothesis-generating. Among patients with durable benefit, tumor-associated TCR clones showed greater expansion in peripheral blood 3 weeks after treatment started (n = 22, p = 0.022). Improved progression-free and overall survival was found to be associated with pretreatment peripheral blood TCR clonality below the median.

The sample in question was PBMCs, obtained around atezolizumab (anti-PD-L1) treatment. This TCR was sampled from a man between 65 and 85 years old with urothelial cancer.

The CDR3: CASSLDGEQYF. The DNA sequence reads TGTGCCAGCAGCTTAGACGGCGAGCAGTACTTC. Recombination joined TRBV11-2 with TRBJ2-7; the D gene remains uncertain. The V end loses 0 bases and the J end loses 6 bases, and a stretch of 3 bases separates them. The CDR3 runs 11 residues from the cysteine to the phenylalanine. Of the read, only the CDR3 DNA is kept; its 33 bases are in frame from base 1. CDR1 and CDR2, looked up from the germline V gene, are SGHAT and FQNNGV.